Below, one TCR beta chain is given with its context. Clones were read by immunoSEQ multiplex PCR, and TCRdb kept only the in-frame ones, dropping some. This table has about 270,000 clones, about nine tenths appearing once. This sample was included in a study of blood T cell repertoires in COVID-19. Looking at the study overall: PBMCs, B-cell-depleted T cells, or T cells were the source of the cDNA or gDNA that made up the material.

V lost 4 bases, J lost 0 bases, and 16 bases lay in between. This CDR3 is built from 17 residues. CDR1 and CDR2 (germline): LNHDA, SQIVND (reference sequence). This sequence originates from a man between 50 and 59 years old with acute or convalescent COVID-19. V is TRBV19 and J is TRBJ1-3; a weak D match, TRBD1 (5 bases). The specimen was peripheral blood. The chain's CDR3 is CASSTRARGGSGNTIYF. CDR3 in DNA: TGTGCCAGTAGTACCCGAGCTCGGGGGGGCTCTGGAAACACCATATATTTT.